This T cell receptor beta chain was recovered during a study of T cells after posttransplantation cyclophosphamide. Study-wide results and limits: TRB overlap between skin or GI tissue T cells and blood was limited. Later blood repertoires were often dominated by clones from the donor CD8+ memory compartment.

The table came from immunoSEQ multiplex PCR; TCRdb's copy has only in-frame clones and leaves some out. The sample consists of roughly 6,800 clones, 91% of them appearing once. On this clone: The antigen is undetermined.

There are 15 residues in the CDR3. Germline V CDR1 and CDR2: SNHLY, FYNNEI. The junction had 8 bases not matched to a gene; V was cut back by 4 bases and J by 7 bases. This TCR was sampled from a woman aged 50 to 60 in good health and a related stem cell transplant donor. Sequencing input: CD4+ T cells sorted from blood. This chain joins TRBV2 and TRBJ2-1; TRBD2 matches 9 bases. This CDR3 is CASSVPSGGYNEQFF. The CDR3 DNA follows: TGTGCCAGCAGTGTTCCGAGCGGGGGGTATAATGAGCAGTTCTTC.